The source of this TCR beta chain is a study of cytomegalovirus exposure and HLA in healthy donors. Study-level results: Excluded were some V segments that proved indistinguishable, including TRBV6-2 and TRBV6-3. Earlier findings revealed that most TCR beta V segments proved productive either about 90% or about 30% of the time. As immune exposure information, only CMV serostatus was available.

The PCR had 60 Vbeta and 13 Jbeta primers. Repertoires were generated with immunoSEQ multiplex PCR, while TCRdb's copy carries only in-frame clones and drops some. The data contain about 140,000 clones, roughly 80% of them singletons. Trimming shortened V by 5 bases and J by 1 base, and 18 bases separated the two germline ends. The CDR3 spans 16 residues. The germline V gene encodes CDR1 SGHRS and CDR2 YFSETQ. A remark on this clone: The antigen remains unidentified.

This sequence joins TRBV5-1 and TRBJ2-5; possibly TRBD2 for D (7 bases). The sequence was collected from a man aged 35 to 55 in good health and CMV-seronegative. Material: PBMCs. The CDR3 nucleotides read TGCGCCAGCAGAGAGAGGGGGGGGGCCCTCCAAGAGACCCAGTACTTC. Translated, it gives CASRERGGALQETQYF.